The rows below give T cell receptor beta chains drawn from one sample of a study of T cell repertoires in cytomegalovirus infection. No antigen is known for these receptors. TCRdb re-called the reads with MiXCR, one entry per CDR3 protein. The sample consists of about 570,000 distinct CDR3 sequences, 40% of them appearing once. The sample was cultured PBMCs, taken from culture after CMV antigen stimulation. Receptors originate from a human donor in good health (CMV status not recorded). Some clones in this sample may be carry-over from other donors' samples. Both conserved end residues are trimmed from each CDR3.

V: TRBV2
CDR3: ASLGGGVEQY

V: TRBV5-4
CDR3: ASSLKRSQSTDTQY

V: TRBV7-9
CDR3: ASSRRNSVVGNTIY

V: TRBV28
CDR3: ASSLGTGPGNTIY

V: TRBV28
CDR3: ASSLWPGQGGNQPQH

V: TRBV7-6
CDR3: ASSRDREETQY

V: TRBV7-2
CDR3: ASSLGQGAKTQY

V: TRBV4-1
CDR3: ASSPDRGGEAF

V: TRBV7-2
CDR3: ASSFRQGIGLETQY

V: TRBV20-1
CDR3: SASRLSGRTDTQY

V: TRBV7-6
CDR3: ASSASTYEQY

V: TRBV27
CDR3: ASSIYINTEAF

V: TRBV7-2
CDR3: ASSFAGAGNSPLH

V: TRBV5-1
CDR3: ASSLVLGDEEQF

V: TRBV5-1
CDR3: ASRSGLAGATDTQY